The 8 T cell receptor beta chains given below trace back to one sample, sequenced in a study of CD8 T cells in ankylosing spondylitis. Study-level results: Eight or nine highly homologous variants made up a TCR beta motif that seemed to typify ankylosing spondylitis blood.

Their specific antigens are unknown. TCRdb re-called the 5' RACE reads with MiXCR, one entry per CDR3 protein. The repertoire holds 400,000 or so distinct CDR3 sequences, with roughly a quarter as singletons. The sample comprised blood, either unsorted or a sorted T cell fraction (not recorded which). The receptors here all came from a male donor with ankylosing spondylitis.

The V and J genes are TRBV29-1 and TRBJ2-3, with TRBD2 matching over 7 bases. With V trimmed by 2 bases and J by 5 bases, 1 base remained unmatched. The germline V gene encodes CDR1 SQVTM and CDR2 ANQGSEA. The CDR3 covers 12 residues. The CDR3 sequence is CSVERTRDTQYF. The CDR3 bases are TGCAGCGTTGAACGGACTAGAGATACGCAGTATTTT.

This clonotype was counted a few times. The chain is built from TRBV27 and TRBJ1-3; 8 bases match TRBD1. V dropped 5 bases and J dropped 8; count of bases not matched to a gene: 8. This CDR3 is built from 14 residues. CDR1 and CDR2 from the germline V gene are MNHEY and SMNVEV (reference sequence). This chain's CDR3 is CASSPRDRLDTIYF. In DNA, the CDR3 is TGTGCCAGCAGTCCCCGGGACAGGCTTGACACCATATATTTT.

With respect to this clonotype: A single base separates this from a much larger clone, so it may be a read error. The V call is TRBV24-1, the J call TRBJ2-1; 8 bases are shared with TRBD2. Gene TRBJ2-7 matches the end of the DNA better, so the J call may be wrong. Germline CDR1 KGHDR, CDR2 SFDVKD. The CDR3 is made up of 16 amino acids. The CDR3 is CATSDLTAGEDNEQYF. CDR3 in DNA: TGTGCCACCAGTGATTTGACAGCGGGAGAGGACAATGAGCAGTACTTC.

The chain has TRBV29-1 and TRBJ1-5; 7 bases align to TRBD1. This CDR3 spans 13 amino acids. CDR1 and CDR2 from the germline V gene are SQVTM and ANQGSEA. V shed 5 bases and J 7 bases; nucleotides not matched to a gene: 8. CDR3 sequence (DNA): TGCAGCGTTCGAGGGGGCGAGGGGCAGCCCCAGCATTTT. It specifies CSVRGGEGQPQHF.

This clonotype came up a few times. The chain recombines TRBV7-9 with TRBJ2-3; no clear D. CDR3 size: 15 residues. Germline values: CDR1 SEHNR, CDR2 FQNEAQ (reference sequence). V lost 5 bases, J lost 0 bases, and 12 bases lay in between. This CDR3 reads CASSVLASSTDTQYF. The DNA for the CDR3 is TGTGCCAGCAGCGTGCTGGCGTCTAGCACAGATACGCAGTATTTT.

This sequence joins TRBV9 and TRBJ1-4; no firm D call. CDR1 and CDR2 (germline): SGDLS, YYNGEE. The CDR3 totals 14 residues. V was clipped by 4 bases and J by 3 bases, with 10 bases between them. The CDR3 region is CASSPRGSNEKLFF. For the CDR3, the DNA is TGTGCCAGCAGCCCACGAGGATCTAATGAAAAACTGTTTTTT.

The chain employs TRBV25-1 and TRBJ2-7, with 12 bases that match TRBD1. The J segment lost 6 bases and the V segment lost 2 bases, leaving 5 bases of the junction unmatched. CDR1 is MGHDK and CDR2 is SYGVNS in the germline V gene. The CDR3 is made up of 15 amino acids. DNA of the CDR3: TGTGCCAGCAGTGAAGGGACAGGGGGCGTCGGCGAGCAGTACTTC. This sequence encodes CASSEGTGGVGEQYF.

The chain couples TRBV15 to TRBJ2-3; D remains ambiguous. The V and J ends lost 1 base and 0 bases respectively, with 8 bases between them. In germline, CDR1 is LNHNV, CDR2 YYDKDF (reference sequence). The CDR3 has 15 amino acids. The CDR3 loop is CATSRAATSTDTQYF. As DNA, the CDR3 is TGTGCCACCAGCAGAGCAGCGACTAGCACAGATACGCAGTATTTT.